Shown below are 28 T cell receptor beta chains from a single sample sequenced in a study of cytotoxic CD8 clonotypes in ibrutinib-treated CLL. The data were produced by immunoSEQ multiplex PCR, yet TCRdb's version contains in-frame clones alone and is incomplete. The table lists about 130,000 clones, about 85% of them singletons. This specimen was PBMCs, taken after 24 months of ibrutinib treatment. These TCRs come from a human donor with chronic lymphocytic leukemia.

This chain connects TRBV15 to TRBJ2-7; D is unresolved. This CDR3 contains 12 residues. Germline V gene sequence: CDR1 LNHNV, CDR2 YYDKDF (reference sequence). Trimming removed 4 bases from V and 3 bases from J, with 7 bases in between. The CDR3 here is CATSISGYEQYF. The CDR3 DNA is TGTGCCACCAGCATCTCGGGCTACGAGCAGTACTTC.

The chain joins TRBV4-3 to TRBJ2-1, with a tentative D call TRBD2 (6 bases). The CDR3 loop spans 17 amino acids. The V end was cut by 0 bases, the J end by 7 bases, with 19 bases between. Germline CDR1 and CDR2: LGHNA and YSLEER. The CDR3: CASSQDVGTGIGNEQFF. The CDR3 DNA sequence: TGCGCCAGCAGCCAAGATGTGGGGACTGGCATTGGGAATGAGCAGTTCTTC.

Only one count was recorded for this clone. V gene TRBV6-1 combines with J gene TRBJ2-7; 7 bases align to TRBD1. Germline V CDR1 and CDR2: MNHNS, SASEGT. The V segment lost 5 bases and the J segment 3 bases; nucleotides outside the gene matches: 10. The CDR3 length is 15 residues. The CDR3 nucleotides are TGTGCCAGCAGTTCCCGGGACAGAGGATTCTACGAGCAGTACTTC. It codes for CASSSRDRGFYEQYF.

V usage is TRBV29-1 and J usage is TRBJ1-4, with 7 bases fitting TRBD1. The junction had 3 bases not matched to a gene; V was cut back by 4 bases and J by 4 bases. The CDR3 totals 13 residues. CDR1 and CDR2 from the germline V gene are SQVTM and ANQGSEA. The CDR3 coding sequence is TGCAGCGTTGGGGACAGCTATAATGAAAAACTGTTTTTT. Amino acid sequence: CSVGDSYNEKLFF.

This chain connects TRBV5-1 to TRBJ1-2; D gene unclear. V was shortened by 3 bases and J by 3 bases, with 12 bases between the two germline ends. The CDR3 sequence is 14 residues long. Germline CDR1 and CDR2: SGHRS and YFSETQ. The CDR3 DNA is TGCGCCAGCAGCTGGGATGGTGGGCACTATGGCTACACCTTC. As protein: CASSWDGGHYGYTF.

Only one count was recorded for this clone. The CDR3 DNA follows: TGTGCCAGCAGCTTGGTGTCGGGGGAGACCCAGTACTTC. It specifies CASSLVSGETQYF. This chain uses TRBV5-5 with TRBJ2-5; tentative D call: TRBD2 (5 bases). The CDR3 covers 13 residues. The germline V gene encodes CDR1 SGHKS and CDR2 YYEKEE (reference sequence). V dropped 0 bases and J dropped 5 bases, with 8 bases sitting between them. The complete variable domain, with remaining parts taken from reference TRBV5-5 and TRBJ2-5, reads DAGVTQSPTHLIKTRGQQVTLRCSPISGHKSVSWYQQVLGQGPQFIFQYYEKEERGRGNFPDRFSARQFPNYSSELNVNALLLGDSALYLCASSLVSGETQYFGPGTRLLVL.

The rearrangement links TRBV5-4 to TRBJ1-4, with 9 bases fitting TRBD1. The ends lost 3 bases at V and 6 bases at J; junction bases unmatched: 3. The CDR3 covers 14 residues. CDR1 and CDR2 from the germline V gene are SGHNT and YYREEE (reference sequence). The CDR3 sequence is CASSSRQGDEKLFF. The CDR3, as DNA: TGTGCCAGCAGCTCAAGACAGGGGGATGAAAAACTGTTTTTT.

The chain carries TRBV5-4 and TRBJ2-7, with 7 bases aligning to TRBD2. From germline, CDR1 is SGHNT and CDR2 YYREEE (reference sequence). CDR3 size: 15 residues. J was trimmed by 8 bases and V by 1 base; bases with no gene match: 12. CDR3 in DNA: TGTGCCAGCAGCTTGCGCGGGGGAGGGTTAAGTAAGCAGTACTTC. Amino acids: CASSLRGGGLSKQYF. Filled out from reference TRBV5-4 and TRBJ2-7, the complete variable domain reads ETGVTQSPTHLIKTRGQQVTLRCSSQSGHNTVSWYQQALGQGPQFIFQYYREEENGRGNFPPRFSGLQFPNYSSELNVNALELDDSALYLCASSLRGGGLSKQYFGPGTRLTVT.

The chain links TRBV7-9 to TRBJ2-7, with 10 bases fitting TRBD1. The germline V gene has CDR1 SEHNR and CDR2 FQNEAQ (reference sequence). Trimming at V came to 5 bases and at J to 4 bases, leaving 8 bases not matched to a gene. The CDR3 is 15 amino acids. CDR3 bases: TGTGCCAGCAGCGTGCCGGGACAGGGGCTATACGAGCAGTACTTC. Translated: CASSVPGQGLYEQYF. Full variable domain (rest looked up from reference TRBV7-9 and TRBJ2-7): DTGVSQNPRHKITKRGQNVTFRCDPISEHNRLYWYRQTLGQGPEFLTYFQNEAQLEKSRLLSDRFSAERPKGSFSTLEIQRTEQGDSAMYLCASSVPGQGLYEQYFGPGTRLTVT.

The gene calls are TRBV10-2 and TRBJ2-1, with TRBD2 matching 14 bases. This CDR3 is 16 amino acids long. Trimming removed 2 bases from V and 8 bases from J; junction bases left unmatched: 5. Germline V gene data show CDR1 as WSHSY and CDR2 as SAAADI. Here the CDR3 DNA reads TGCGCCAGCAGTGAGGGACTAGCGGGGGGCACGGATGAGCAGTTCTTC. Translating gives CASSEGLAGGTDEQFF.

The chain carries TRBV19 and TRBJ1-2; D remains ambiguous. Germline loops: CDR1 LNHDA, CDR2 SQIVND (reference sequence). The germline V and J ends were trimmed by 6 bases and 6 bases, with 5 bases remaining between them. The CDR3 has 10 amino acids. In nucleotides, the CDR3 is TGTGCCAGTAGGAGGGATGGCTACACCTTC. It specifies CASRRDGYTF.

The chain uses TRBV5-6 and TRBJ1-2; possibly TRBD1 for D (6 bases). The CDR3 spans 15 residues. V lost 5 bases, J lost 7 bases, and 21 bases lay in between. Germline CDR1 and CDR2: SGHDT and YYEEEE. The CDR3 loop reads CASRVRGPLSFGYTF. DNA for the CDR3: TGTGCCAGCAGAGTGCGGGGGCCCTTGAGTTTTGGCTACACCTTC.

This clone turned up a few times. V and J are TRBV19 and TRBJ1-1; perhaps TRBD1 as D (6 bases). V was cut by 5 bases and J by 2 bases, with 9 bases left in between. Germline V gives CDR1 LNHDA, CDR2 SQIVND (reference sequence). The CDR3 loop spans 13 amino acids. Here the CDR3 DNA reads TGTGCCAGTAGTTGGACAGAAAACACTGAAGCTTTCTTT. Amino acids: CASSWTENTEAFF.

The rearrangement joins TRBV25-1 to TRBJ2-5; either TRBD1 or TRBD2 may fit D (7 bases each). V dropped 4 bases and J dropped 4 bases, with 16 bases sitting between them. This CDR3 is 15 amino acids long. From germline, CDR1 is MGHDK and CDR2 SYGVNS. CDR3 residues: CASSGLTGEGETQYF. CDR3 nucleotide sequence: TGTGCCAGCAGTGGGCTAACAGGGGAGGGAGAGACCCAGTACTTC.

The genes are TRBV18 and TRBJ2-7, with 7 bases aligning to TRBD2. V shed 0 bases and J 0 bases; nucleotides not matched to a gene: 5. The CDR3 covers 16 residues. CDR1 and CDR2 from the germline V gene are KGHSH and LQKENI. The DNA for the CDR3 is TGTGCCAGCTCACCACCGCGGGAGACCCCCTCCTACGAGCAGTACTTC. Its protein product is CASSPPRETPSYEQYF.

CDR3 coding DNA: TGTGCCAGCGGAGCCAGGGTTACTGAAGCTTTCTTT. This encodes CASGARVTEAFF. The gene calls are TRBV19 and TRBJ1-1, with a possible D match to TRBD1 (5 bases). CDR3 length equals 12 residues. The germline V and J ends were trimmed by 9 bases and 5 bases, with 13 bases remaining between them. Germline V gene data show CDR1 as LNHDA and CDR2 as SQIVND (reference sequence).

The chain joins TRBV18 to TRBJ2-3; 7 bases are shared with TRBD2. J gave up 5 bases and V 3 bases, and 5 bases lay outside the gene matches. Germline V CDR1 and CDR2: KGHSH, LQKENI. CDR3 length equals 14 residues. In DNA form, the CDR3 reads TGTGCCAGCTCACCTACCAGCGGGGAAGATACGCAGTATTTT. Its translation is CASSPTSGEDTQYF.

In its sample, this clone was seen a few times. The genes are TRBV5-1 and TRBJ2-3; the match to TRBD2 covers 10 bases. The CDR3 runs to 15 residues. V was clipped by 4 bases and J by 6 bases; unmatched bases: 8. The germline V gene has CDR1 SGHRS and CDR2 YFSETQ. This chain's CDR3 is CASSRASGGMDTQYF. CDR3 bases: TGCGCCAGCAGCAGGGCTAGCGGGGGCATGGATACGCAGTATTTT.

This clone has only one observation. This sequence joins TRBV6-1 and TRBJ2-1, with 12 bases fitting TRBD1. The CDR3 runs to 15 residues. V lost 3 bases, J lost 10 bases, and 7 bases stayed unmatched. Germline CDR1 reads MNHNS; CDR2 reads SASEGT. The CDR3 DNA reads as TGTGCCAGCAGTGAGTCGGGACAGGGGGCGCGGGAGCAGTTCTTC. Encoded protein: CASSESGQGAREQFF.

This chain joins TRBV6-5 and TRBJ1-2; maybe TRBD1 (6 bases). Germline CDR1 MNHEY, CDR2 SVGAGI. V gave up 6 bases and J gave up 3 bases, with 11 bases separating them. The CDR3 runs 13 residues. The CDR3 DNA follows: TGTGCCAGCAGCCAGGACAGATACTATGGCTACACCTTC. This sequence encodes CASSQDRYYGYTF.

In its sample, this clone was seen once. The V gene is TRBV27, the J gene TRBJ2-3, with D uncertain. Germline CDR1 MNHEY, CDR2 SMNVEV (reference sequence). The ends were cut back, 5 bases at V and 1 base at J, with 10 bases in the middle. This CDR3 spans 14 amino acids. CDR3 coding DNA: TGTGCCAGCAGTCCTCAAGTCGGCACAGATACGCAGTATTTT. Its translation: CASSPQVGTDTQYF.

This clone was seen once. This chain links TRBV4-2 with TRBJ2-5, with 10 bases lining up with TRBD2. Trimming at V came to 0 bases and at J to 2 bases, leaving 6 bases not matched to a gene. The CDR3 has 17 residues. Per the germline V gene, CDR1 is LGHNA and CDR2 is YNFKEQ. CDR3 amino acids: CASSQDFQRGGQETQYF. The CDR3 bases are TGTGCCAGCAGCCAAGATTTCCAGCGGGGGGGGCAAGAGACCCAGTACTTC.

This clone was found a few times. CDR3 DNA: TGTGCCAGCGGGGGAACTGAATACGAGCAGTACTTC. This gives the protein CASGGTEYEQYF. The chain employs TRBV27 and TRBJ2-7; D may match TRBD1 or TRBD2 (5 bases each). The CDR3 has 12 amino acids. Germline V gene lookup returns CDR1 MNHEY and CDR2 SMNVEV (reference sequence). V lost 8 bases and J lost 4, with 12 bases in between.

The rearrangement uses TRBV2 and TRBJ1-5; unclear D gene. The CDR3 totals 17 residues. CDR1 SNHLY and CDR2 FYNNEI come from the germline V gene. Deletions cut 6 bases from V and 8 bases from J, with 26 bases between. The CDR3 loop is CASSGVISSVGREPQHF. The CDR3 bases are TGTGCCAGCAGCGGGGTCATCTCCTCCGTTGGGAGGGAGCCCCAGCATTTT.

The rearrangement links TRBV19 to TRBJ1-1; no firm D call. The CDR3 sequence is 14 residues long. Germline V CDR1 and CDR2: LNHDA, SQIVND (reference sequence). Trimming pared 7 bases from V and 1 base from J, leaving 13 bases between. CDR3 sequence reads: CASNGRAGNTEAFF. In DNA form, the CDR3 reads TGTGCCAGTAACGGGAGAGCGGGGAACACTGAAGCTTTCTTT.

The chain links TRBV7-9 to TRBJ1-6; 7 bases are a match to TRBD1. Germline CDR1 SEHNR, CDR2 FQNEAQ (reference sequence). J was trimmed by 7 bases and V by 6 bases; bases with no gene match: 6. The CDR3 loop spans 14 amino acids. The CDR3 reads CASRLDRRNSPLHF. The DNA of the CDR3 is TGTGCCAGCAGACTGGACAGGCGAAATTCACCCCTCCACTTT.

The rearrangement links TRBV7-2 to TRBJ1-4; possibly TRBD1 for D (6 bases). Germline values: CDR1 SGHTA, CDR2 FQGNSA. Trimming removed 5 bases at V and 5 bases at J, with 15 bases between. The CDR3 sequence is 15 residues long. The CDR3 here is CASSRAPGENEKLFF. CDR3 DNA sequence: TGTGCCAGCAGCCGAGCCCCAGGGGAGAATGAAAAACTGTTTTTT.

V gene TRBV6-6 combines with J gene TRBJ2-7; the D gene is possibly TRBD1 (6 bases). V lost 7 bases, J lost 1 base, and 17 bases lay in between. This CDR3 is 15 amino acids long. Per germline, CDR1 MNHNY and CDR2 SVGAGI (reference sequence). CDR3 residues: CASTLRQVSSYEQYF. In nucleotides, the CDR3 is TGTGCCAGCACCTTACGACAGGTATCGTCCTACGAGCAGTACTTC.